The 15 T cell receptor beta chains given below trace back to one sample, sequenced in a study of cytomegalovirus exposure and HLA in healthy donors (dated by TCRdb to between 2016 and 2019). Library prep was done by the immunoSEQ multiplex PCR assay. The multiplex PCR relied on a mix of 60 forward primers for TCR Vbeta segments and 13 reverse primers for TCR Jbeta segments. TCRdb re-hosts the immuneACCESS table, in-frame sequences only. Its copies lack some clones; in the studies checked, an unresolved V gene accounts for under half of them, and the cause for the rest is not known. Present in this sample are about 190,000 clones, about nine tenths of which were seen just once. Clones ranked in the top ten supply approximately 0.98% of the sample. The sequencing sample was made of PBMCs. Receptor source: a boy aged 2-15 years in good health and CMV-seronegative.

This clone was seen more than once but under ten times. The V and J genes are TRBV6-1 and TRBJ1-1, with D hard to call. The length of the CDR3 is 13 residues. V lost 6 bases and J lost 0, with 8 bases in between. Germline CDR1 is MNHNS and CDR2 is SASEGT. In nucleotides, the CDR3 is TGTGCCAGCAGAGACACCCTGAACACTGAAGCTTTCTTT. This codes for CASRDTLNTEAFF.

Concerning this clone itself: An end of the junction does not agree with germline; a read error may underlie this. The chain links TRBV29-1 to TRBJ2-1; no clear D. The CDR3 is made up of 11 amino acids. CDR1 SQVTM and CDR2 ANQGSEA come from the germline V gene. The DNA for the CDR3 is TGCAGCGTTGGAACCTACGATGAGCAGTTCTTC. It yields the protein CSVGTYDEQFF.

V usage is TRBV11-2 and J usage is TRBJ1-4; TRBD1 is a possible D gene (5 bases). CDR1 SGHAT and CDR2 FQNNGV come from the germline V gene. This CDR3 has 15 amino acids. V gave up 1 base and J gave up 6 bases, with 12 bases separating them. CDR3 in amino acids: CASSLVDRPHEKLFF. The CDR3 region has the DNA TGTGCCAGCAGCTTAGTCGACAGACCCCATGAAAAACTGTTTTTT.

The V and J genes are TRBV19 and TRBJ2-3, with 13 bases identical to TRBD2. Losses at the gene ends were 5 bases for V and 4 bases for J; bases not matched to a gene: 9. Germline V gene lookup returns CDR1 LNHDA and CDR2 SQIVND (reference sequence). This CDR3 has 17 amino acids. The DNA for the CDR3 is TGTGCCAGTAGTCCGCAACTAGCGGGGGGGCAAGCAGATACGCAGTATTTT. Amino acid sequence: CASSPQLAGGQADTQYF.

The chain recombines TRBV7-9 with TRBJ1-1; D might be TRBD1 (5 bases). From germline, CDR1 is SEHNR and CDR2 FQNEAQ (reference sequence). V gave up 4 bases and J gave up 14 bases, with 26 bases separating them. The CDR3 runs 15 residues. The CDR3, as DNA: TGTGCCAGCAGCTCCTTGCCCGAGAAAGGGGTGGTCGGGTTCTTT. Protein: CASSSLPEKGVVGFF.

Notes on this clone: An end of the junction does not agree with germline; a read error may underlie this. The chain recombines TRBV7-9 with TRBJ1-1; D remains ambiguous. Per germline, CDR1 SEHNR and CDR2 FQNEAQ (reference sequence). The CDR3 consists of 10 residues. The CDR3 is CSSQKTEAFF. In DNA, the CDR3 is TGTTCCAGCCAGAAGACTGAAGCTTTCTTT.

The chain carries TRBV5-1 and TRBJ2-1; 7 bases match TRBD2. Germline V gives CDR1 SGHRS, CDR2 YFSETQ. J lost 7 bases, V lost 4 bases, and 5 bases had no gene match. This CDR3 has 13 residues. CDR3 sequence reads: CASSPGTINEQFF. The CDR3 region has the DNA TGCGCCAGCAGCCCCGGGACTATAAATGAGCAGTTCTTC. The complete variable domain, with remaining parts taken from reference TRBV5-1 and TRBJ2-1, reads KAGVTQTPRYLIKTRGQQVTLSCSPISGHRSVSWYQQTPGQGLQFLFEYFSETQRNKGNFPGRFSGRQFSNSRSEMNVSTLELGDSALYLCASSPGTINEQFFGPGTRLTVL.

CDR3 sequence (DNA): TGTGCCAGCAGGGGCGGGACAGGTAGTCAGCCCCAGCATTTT. Its translation: CASRGGTGSQPQHF. The gene calls are TRBV2 and TRBJ1-5, with TRBD1 identical over 8 bases. Germline loops: CDR1 SNHLY, CDR2 FYNNEI. The CDR3 has 14 amino acids. Trimming cost V 6 bases and J 6 bases; bases outside gene matches: 7.

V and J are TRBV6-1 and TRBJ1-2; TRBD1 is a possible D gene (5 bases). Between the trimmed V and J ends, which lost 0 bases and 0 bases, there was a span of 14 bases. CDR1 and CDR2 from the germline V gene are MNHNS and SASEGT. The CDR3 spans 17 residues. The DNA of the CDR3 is TGTGCCAGCAGTGAAGCAGGAGACAGCCTCGCTAACTATGGCTACACCTTC. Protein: CASSEAGDSLANYGYTF.

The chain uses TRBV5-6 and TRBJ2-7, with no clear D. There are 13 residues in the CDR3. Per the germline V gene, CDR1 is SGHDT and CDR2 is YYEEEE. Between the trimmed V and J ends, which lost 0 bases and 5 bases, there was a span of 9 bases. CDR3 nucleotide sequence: TGTGCCAGCAGCTTGGCCGTGGGCGACGAGCAGTACTTC. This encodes CASSLAVGDEQYF.

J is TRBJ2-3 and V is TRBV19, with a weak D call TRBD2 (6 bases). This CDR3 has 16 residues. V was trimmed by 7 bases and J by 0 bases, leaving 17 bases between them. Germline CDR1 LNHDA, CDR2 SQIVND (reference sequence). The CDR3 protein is CASTLTGGASTDTQYF. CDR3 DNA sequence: TGTGCCAGTACCCTTACTGGCGGGGCTAGCACAGATACGCAGTATTTT.

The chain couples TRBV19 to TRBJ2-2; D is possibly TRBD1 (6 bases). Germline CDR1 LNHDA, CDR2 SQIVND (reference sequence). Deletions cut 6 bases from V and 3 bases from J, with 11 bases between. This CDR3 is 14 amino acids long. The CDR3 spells CASRQAGDTGELFF. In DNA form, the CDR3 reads TGTGCCAGTAGGCAGGCAGGGGACACCGGGGAGCTGTTTTTT.

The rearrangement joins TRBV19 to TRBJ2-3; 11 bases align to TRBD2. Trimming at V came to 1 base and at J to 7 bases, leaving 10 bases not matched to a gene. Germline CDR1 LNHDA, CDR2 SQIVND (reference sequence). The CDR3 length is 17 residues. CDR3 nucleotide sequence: TGTGCCAGTAGTATAGGTCCGGGACTAGCGGACCTGAATACGCAGTATTTT. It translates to CASSIGPGLADLNTQYF. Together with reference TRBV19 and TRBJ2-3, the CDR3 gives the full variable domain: DGGITQSPKYLFRKEGQNVTLSCEQNLNHDAMYWYRQDPGQGLRLIYYSQIVNDFQKGDIAEGYSVSREKKESFPLTVTSAQKNPTAFYLCASSIGPGLADLNTQYFGPGTRLTVL.

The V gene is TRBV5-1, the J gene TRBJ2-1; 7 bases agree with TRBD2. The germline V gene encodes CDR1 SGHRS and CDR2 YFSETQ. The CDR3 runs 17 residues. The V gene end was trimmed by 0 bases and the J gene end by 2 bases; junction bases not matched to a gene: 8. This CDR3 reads CASSLGDSGLPYNEQFF. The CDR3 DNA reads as TGCGCCAGCAGCTTGGGCGATAGCGGGCTTCCCTACAATGAGCAGTTCTTC.

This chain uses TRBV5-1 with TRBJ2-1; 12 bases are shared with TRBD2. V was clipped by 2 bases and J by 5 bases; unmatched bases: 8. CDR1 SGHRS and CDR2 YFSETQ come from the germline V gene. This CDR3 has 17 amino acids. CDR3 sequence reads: CASSFEPGLAGNNEQFF. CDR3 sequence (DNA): TGCGCCAGCAGCTTCGAGCCAGGACTAGCGGGGAACAATGAGCAGTTCTTC.